These T cell receptor beta chains were read from a single sample in a study of blood T cell repertoires in COVID-19. Assay: immunoSEQ multiplex PCR; the TCRdb copy retains only in-frame clones and omits some. The table lists 250,000 to 350,000 clones, over 70% of them singletons. The sample was peripheral blood. Every receptor here comes from a woman aged 45-59 years with acute or convalescent COVID-19. Each CDR3 is given with its conserved first and last residue. The D gene is left open where the match is weak. Clone size is not always given. Where it is, it says once, few, many or a class for expanded clones.

clone_size,d_call,j_call,v_call,cdr3_aa,cdr3_nt
-,-,TRBJ2-7,TRBV21-1,CASDLQGGRGLCLSYEQYF,TGTGCCAGCGATCTTCAGGGCGGGAGGGGTCTCTGCCTCTCCTACGAGCAGTACTTC
-,-,TRBJ1-6,TRBV6-5,CASRPEGWGSPLHF,TGTGCCAGCAGGCCGGAGGGCTGGGGATCACCCCTCCACTTT
-,-,TRBJ1-2,TRBV7-8,CASSSGLEDIYTF,TGTGCCAGCAGTTCAGGATTGGAAGATATCTACACCTTC
-,-,TRBJ1-1,TRBV3-1/TRBV3-2,CASSQEEGRAFF,TGTGCCAGCAGCCAAGAGGAAGGGAGGGCTTTCTTT
-,-,TRBJ1-1,TRBV7-3,CASSLTGQSNTEAFF,TGTGCCAGCAGCTTAACGGGACAATCGAACACTGAAGCTTTCTTT
-,TRBD2,TRBJ2-3,TRBV6-5,CASSPGGGDTQYF,TGTGCCAGCAGTCCGGGGGGAGGAGATACGCAGTATTTT
-,-,TRBJ1-3,TRBV7-9,CASSTDYSGNTIYF,TGTGCCAGCAGCACTGACTACTCTGGAAACACCATATATTTT
-,-,TRBJ1-2,TRBV6-5,CASSYLPSANYGYTF,TGTGCCAGCAGTTACCTCCCCAGCGCTAACTATGGCTACACCTTC
-,TRBD2,TRBJ2-5,TRBV19,CASSARLAAQETQYF,TGTGCCAGTAGTGCAAGACTAGCGGCCCAAGAGACCCAGTACTTC
-,-,TRBJ2-2,TRBV19,CASSPAMSGGELFF,TGTGCCAGTAGCCCAGCTATGTCAGGCGGGGAGCTGTTTTTT
-,-,TRBJ2-7,TRBV3-1/TRBV3-2,CASSHGWEDEQYF,TGTGCCAGCAGCCACGGATGGGAGGACGAGCAGTACTTC
-,-,TRBJ1-1,TRBV10-2,CASSEREGYTEAFF,TGCGCCAGCAGCGAGCGGGAGGGCTACACTGAAGCTTTCTTT
-,TRBD1,TRBJ1-3,TRBV5-1,CASSPSTGGLSGNTIYF,TGCGCCAGCAGCCCATCAACAGGGGGCTTGTCCGGAAACACCATATATTTT
-,TRBD1,TRBJ1-2,TRBV5-1,CASSFETGNYGYTF,TGCGCCAGCAGCTTCGAGACAGGGAACTATGGCTACACCTTC
-,-,TRBJ1-1,TRBV29-1,CSVEYSNTEAFF,TGCAGCGTTGAGTATTCGAACACTGAAGCTTTCTTT
once,-,TRBJ1-1,TRBV2,CASRPRQQGTEAFF,TGTGCCAGCAGGCCCCGTCAACAGGGCACTGAAGCTTTCTTT
few,-,TRBJ2-1,TRBV4-1,CASSQFLASSYNEQFF,TGCGCCAGCAGCCAGTTCTTAGCGAGCTCCTACAATGAGCAGTTCTTC